What follows are 21 T cell receptor beta chains derived from one specimen sequenced in a study of T cell clones after liver transplantation. Produced via immunoSEQ multiplex PCR; TCRdb's table is partial and in-frame only. The sample comprises 70,000 or so clones, 92% of which are singletons, and 0.75% to 1% rests with the top ten. The input for sequencing was CD4+ T cells from blood, taken approximately 26 months after liver transplant. Every receptor here comes from a human patient who received a liver transplant. Some T cells may have come from the graft donor.

This chain joins TRBV29-1 and TRBJ1-1, with 9 bases aligning to TRBD1. CDR1 and CDR2 (germline): SQVTM, ANQGSEA. The CDR3 loop spans 15 amino acids. The J segment lost 2 bases and the V segment lost 7 bases, leaving 11 bases of the junction unmatched. This CDR3 reads CSDLTGGSFNTEAFF. The CDR3 DNA sequence: TGCAGCGACCTTACAGGGGGCTCATTTAACACTGAAGCTTTCTTT.

The chain couples TRBV5-1 to TRBJ2-1; 7 bases align to TRBD2. J was trimmed by 0 bases and V by 2 bases; bases with no gene match: 8. The germline gives CDR1 SGHRS, CDR2 YFSETQ. The CDR3 covers 17 residues. This CDR3 reads CASSFTTSADSYNEQFF. The DNA for the CDR3 is TGCGCCAGCAGCTTTACTACTAGCGCGGACTCCTACAATGAGCAGTTCTTC. The full variable domain, in which reference TRBV5-1 and TRBJ2-1 provide the parts outside the CDR3, is KAGVTQTPRYLIKTRGQQVTLSCSPISGHRSVSWYQQTPGQGLQFLFEYFSETQRNKGNFPGRFSGRQFSNSRSEMNVSTLELGDSALYLCASSFTTSADSYNEQFFGPGTRLTVL.

Only a few counts were recorded for this clone. V and J are TRBV7-9 and TRBJ1-6; maybe TRBD1 (5 bases). Per the germline V gene, CDR1 is SEHNR and CDR2 is FQNEAQ (reference sequence). The CDR3 runs 15 residues. Trimming removed 4 bases at V and 8 bases at J, with 15 bases between. This CDR3 is CASSSGTLRDSPLHF. The CDR3 bases are TGTGCCAGCAGCTCGGGGACCCTAAGGGATTCACCCCTCCACTTT.

The chain couples TRBV7-2 to TRBJ1-5; no reliable D call. Trimming removed 5 bases at V and 3 bases at J, with 17 bases between. The CDR3 contains 16 residues. Germline V CDR1 and CDR2: SGHTA, FQGNSA. The CDR3 DNA reads TGTGCCAGCAGCCAGTTCCATATGGGTAACAATCAGCCCCAGCATTTT. This gives the protein CASSQFHMGNNQPQHF.

This rearrangement joins TRBV5-4 to TRBJ2-6; 7 nucleotides line up with TRBD2. Germline assignment: CDR1 SGHNT and CDR2 YYREEE (reference sequence). J was trimmed by 0 bases and V by 5 bases; bases with no gene match: 8. The CDR3 extends over 17 amino acids. CDR3 sequence: CASSDGTKSSGANVLTF. The CDR3 DNA sequence: TGTGCCAGCAGTGACGGGACTAAGAGCTCTGGGGCCAACGTCCTGACTTTC.

This clone was detected a few times. This chain links TRBV5-1 with TRBJ2-7, with 8 positions matching TRBD2. Per germline, CDR1 SGHRS and CDR2 YFSETQ. With V trimmed by 4 bases and J by 1 base, 10 bases remained unmatched. The CDR3 sequence is 16 residues long. The CDR3: CASSPGGTAVSYEQYF. CDR3 nucleotide sequence: TGCGCCAGCAGCCCGGGAGGGACCGCGGTATCCTACGAGCAGTACTTC.

The chain couples TRBV6-6 to TRBJ2-5; 9 nucleotides match TRBD1. The trim removed 5 bases at V and 4 bases at J, leaving 8 bases unmatched. Germline loops: CDR1 MNHNY, CDR2 SVGAGI (reference sequence). The CDR3 is made up of 15 amino acids. Here the CDR3 DNA reads TGTGCCAGCAGTGTCCCGGGACAGGGCGTAGAGACCCAGTACTTC. Amino acid sequence: CASSVPGQGVETQYF.

CDR3 bases: TGCAGCGTCAAGAGTAATGAGCAGTTCTTC. It encodes CSVKSNEQFF. The rearrangement joins TRBV29-1 to TRBJ2-1; D call uncertain. Germline V CDR1 and CDR2: SQVTM, ANQGSEA. The V end lost 6 bases, the J end lost 7 bases, and 7 bases lay between the germline ends. CDR3 size: 10 residues.

The CDR3 is CASSYRDRRLNTEAFF. CDR3 in DNA: TGTGCCAGCAGTTACCGGGACAGAAGACTCAACACTGAAGCTTTCTTT. The chain carries TRBV6-5 and TRBJ1-1, with 7 bases aligning to TRBD1. The CDR3 consists of 16 residues. J lost 2 bases, V lost 2 bases, and 8 bases had no gene match. Germline loops: CDR1 MNHEY, CDR2 SVGAGI.

J is TRBJ1-3 and V is TRBV6-1, with D unresolved. The CDR3 is made up of 18 amino acids. V lost 4 bases and J lost 0, with 19 bases in between. Germline V lookup: CDR1 MNHNS, CDR2 SASEGT. CDR3 sequence: CASSAFGGQSHSGNTIYF. CDR3 in DNA: TGTGCCAGCAGTGCCTTCGGCGGGCAGAGCCACTCTGGAAACACCATATATTTT.

The rearrangement links TRBV6-5 to TRBJ1-4; TRBD1 matches at 8 bases. J lost 7 bases, V lost 2 bases, and 3 bases had no gene match. The CDR3 covers 14 residues. The germline CDR1 and CDR2 sequences are MNHEY and SVGAGI. The CDR3 DNA is TGTGCCAGCAGTTACCGGACAGGGAGTGAAAAACTGTTTTTT. Amino acid sequence: CASSYRTGSEKLFF.

V and J are TRBV10-2 and TRBJ1-1; tentatively, D is TRBD1 (6 bases). Germline V lookup: CDR1 WSHSY, CDR2 SAAADI. The V gene lost 6 bases and the J gene lost 4 bases, with 15 bases spanning the gap. The CDR3 spans 14 residues. The CDR3 here is CASRGTGSSTEAFF. The CDR3 region has the DNA TGCGCCAGCAGAGGAACAGGGAGCAGCACTGAAGCTTTCTTT.

The chain has TRBV6-6 and TRBJ2-2; 7 positions match TRBD1. With V trimmed by 6 bases and J by 0 bases, 1 base remained unmatched. The CDR3 is 14 amino acids. CDR1 and CDR2 (germline): MNHNY, SVGAGI (reference sequence). This chain's CDR3 is CASRTGTNTGELFF. CDR3 bases: TGTGCCAGCAGGACAGGGACGAACACCGGGGAGCTGTTTTTT.

The rearrangement links TRBV5-6 to TRBJ2-3, with 15 bases lining up with TRBD2. The germline V gene encodes CDR1 SGHDT and CDR2 YYEEEE. The CDR3 has 16 residues. With 6 bases clipped from V and 6 bases from J, the junction kept 8 bases outside the gene matches. DNA for the CDR3: TGTGCCAGCAACAGACCGGGACTAGCGGGAGGTGATACGCAGTATTTT. Its translation is CASNRPGLAGGDTQYF.

The chain employs TRBV11-3 and TRBJ2-7; the match to TRBD2 covers 14 bases. The CDR3 has 15 residues. Germline-derived CDR1 and CDR2 are SGHNT and YENEEA. V dropped 5 bases and J dropped 7; count of bases not matched to a gene: 7. The CDR3: CASSRGLAGGLEQYF. As DNA, the CDR3 is TGTGCCAGCAGCCGTGGACTAGCGGGAGGCCTGGAGCAGTACTTC. The entire variable domain, with the rest obtained from reference TRBV11-3 and TRBJ2-7, is as follows: EAGVVQSPRYKIIEKKQPVAFWCNPISGHNTLYWYLQNLGQGPELLIRYENEEAVDDSQLPKDRFSAERLKGVDSTLKIQPAELGDSAVYLCASSRGLAGGLEQYFGPGTRLTVT.

This rearrangement joins TRBV27 to TRBJ2-3; D might be TRBD2 (6 bases). Per germline, CDR1 MNHEY and CDR2 SMNVEV (reference sequence). Trimming removed 10 bases at V and 3 bases at J, with 23 bases between. This CDR3 has 16 residues. The DNA for the CDR3 is TGTGCCACCTCAATGACTAGTAGTGCTGAGACAGATACGCAGTATTTT. Translated, it gives CATSMTSSAETDTQYF.

The chain joins TRBV4-2 to TRBJ2-5; possible D gene TRBD2, 5 bases. Germline V lookup: CDR1 LGHNA, CDR2 YNFKEQ. V was pared by 4 bases and J by 4 bases, with 19 bases between. The CDR3 has 16 amino acids. The CDR3, as DNA: TGTGCCAGCAGCCCCAACACCGCCAGGAGCGGAGAGACCCAGTACTTC. It is translated as CASSPNTARSGETQYF.

A note on this clone: An end of the junction does not agree with germline; a read error may underlie this. The chain employs TRBV15 and TRBJ2-7, with TRBD2 identical over 11 bases. This CDR3 has 14 residues. Germline V lookup: CDR1 LNHNV, CDR2 YYDKDF (reference sequence). DNA of the CDR3: TGTGCCACCAGCAGAGAACTAGCGGGAGCAACCATCTTATTC. This encodes CATSRELAGATILF.

The chain recombines TRBV14 with TRBJ2-1; 8 bases line up with TRBD1. The CDR3 has 15 residues. Unmatched junction bases numbered 4, after V lost 0 bases and J lost 6 bases. Germline CDR1 is SGHDN and CDR2 is FVKESK. CDR3: CASSQDRGHFNEQFF. The CDR3 nucleotides read TGTGCCAGCAGCCAAGACAGGGGGCACTTCAATGAGCAGTTCTTC.

The rearrangement uses TRBV2 and TRBJ1-4; maybe TRBD1 (6 bases). Germline assignment: CDR1 SNHLY and CDR2 FYNNEI. This CDR3 is built from 14 residues. V dropped 5 bases and J dropped 3 bases, with 10 bases sitting between them. CDR3 sequence reads: CASSLDRPNEKLFF. The CDR3 DNA follows: TGTGCCAGCAGTTTGGACAGACCTAATGAAAAACTGTTTTTT.

Concerning this clone: At the DNA level, this CDR3 is encoded by other sequences in the same sample as well. The rearrangement uses TRBV11-3 and TRBJ2-2; 8 bases are a match to TRBD1. The V segment lost 3 bases and the J segment 1 base; nucleotides outside the gene matches: 1. The germline V gene has CDR1 SGHNT and CDR2 YENEEA. This CDR3 contains 15 residues. CDR3 coding DNA: TGTGCCAGCAGCTTCGGGACAGGGAACACCGGGGAGCTGTTTTTT. This codes for CASSFGTGNTGELFF. Using reference TRBV11-3 and TRBJ2-2 for the parts outside the CDR3, the full variable domain is EAGVVQSPRYKIIEKKQPVAFWCNPISGHNTLYWYLQNLGQGPELLIRYENEEAVDDSQLPKDRFSAERLKGVDSTLKIQPAELGDSAVYLCASSFGTGNTGELFFGEGSRLTVL.